This T cell receptor beta chain was recorded in a study of T cell responses to AZD1222 COVID-19 vaccine (dated by TCRdb to about 2021). In the study overall: Because spike-specific TCR depth and breadth did not differ between the two schedules, AZD1222 recipients who got a second dose at roughly 4 weeks were pooled with those who got a second dose at roughly 12 weeks. A total of more than 230 trial participants underwent TCR sequencing, of whom roughly 210 had received two doses of AZD1222 and around 25 had received two doses of the MenACWY control vaccine. Trial participants were enrolled by age into subgroups of 18-55, 56-69 and 70-plus years, and around 150, 29 and 61 TCR-sequenced participants, respectively, were included in these subgroups.

Beyond this particular receptor, the publication reports: Spike-specific TCR breadth and depth rose significantly after two AZD1222 doses compared with day 0 and with MenACWY recipients. The whole spike protein was spanned by vaccine-associated CD4 TCRs, and dominant responses were seen in regions 160-218 and 743-854. Conclusions about previously exposed vaccinees were limited because only 5 or 6 AZD1222 recipients were SARS-CoV-2 seropositive at baseline. Most participants were white British and females outnumbered males, and the authors suggested that clonal diversity may have been underestimated. Because no samples from the day 14 peak response were available, repertoires could be characterized only after the peak T cell response. The 56-69-year group was small, and its depth increase did not reach significance, likely because of low power. Reportedly, almost half of the unique spike-specific TCRs recognized epitopes lying outside the regions that are mutated in the B.1.351 and B.1.1.7 variants.

The time point label here, explained by the study, means: baseline before first vaccination. Vaccinee samples were obtained from the UK trials COV001 and COV002, which included a single-blind randomized controlled phase 2/3 trial of AZD1222 (ChAdOx1 nCoV-19) in healthy adults. For TCRbeta chain sequencing, PBMC samples were collected from trial participants at day 0 and at day 28 after the second dose. V was cut back by 4 bases and J by 5 bases, leaving a gap of 6 bases between them. Taken from the germline V gene, the CDR1 and CDR2 loops are SGHDT and YYEEEE. Including cysteine and phenylalanine, the CDR3 has 11 amino acids. Only CDR3 DNA is held: 33 bases, read in frame from base 1. The CDR3 regions of human TCRbeta chains were analyzed by immunosequencing. The authors' analysis ran thus. TCRs in the repertoires were compared against a reference library of SARS-CoV-2-specific TCRs that had been generated with the MIRA antigen-specificity platform. Breadth was defined as the fraction of unique TCRs that were SARS-CoV-2-associated. Depth was defined as the fraction of total T cells that were SARS-CoV-2-associated. Using the MIRA data, every spike-specific TCR was mapped to the spike region that the TCR reacted to and assigned to either a CD4 or a CD8 class. Log10-transformed breadth and depth values were compared by one-way ANOVA with Sidak's multiple comparisons tests. The clones in this table, taken by TCRdb from immuneACCESS, are in-frame only. Not every clone is retained; where verified, under half of the shortfall comes from an unresolved V gene, and the cause of the rest is unknown. From that table come the V and J calls and clone size; the DNA was used to work out D and trimming. Here the sample has approximately 89,000 clones; 90% to 95% occur a single time. Less than 6.5% of the sample is taken by the ten largest.

A word on this clone: Which antigen it targets is not known. Nothing much larger sits one base from this clone, and base qualities are not available.

The source material was peripheral blood, sampled on day 0 of AZD1222 vaccination. The source is an adult in good health. This sequence uses TRBV5-6 and TRBJ1-2; TRBD1 might be the D gene, on 5 matching bases. The DNA reads as follows: TGTGCCAGCAGCCCAGGGTATGGCTACACCTTC. Its amino acids are CASSPGYGYTF.